This T cell receptor (beta chain) appears in the sequencing data of a study of cytomegalovirus exposure and HLA in healthy donors. Study-level background: The platform used for the 120 or so validation repertoires matched that of the approximately 670 first-cohort repertoires, a later analysis reported.

The donors belonged to the roughly 110-subject validation cohort, separate from the roughly 710-subject first cohort. Here immunoSEQ multiplex PCR was the method, and the copy in TCRdb shows in-frame clones only, minus some. The table includes some 80,000 clones, roughly 95% detected once. The CDR3 runs 19 residues. Trimming at V came to 0 bases and at J to 4 bases, leaving 10 bases not matched to a gene. Germline V lookup: CDR1 LGHNA, CDR2 YSLEER. The TCR originated in a young woman in good health and CMV-seronegative. V gene TRBV4-3 combines with J gene TRBJ2-7, with TRBD2 matching 15 bases. Sequences were obtained from PBMCs. For the CDR3, the DNA is TGCGCCAGCAGCCAAGATTGGGAGGGACTAGCGGGGGGAAGGTACGAGCAGTACTTC. Protein sequence: CASSQDWEGLAGGRYEQYF.